Listed below are T cell receptor beta chains from one sample, sequenced in a study of cytomegalovirus exposure and HLA in healthy donors. Method: immunoSEQ multiplex PCR; TCRdb's copy keeps in-frame clones and lacks some. This sample's table reports approximately 72,000 clones. The sequenced sample was PBMCs. These TCRs come from a woman aged 40-49 years in good health and CMV-seropositive. Each CDR3 is given with its conserved first and last residue. A D gene is named only where the DNA matches it firmly.

CDR3 length: 13
J gene: TRBJ1-2
V gene: TRBV7-2
D gene: .
CDR3 protein: CASSLSREGGYTF
CDR3 DNA: TGTGCCAGCAGCTTAAGCAGGGAAGGTGGCTACACCTTC

CDR3 length: 14
J gene: TRBJ1-2
V gene: TRBV6-5
D gene: .
CDR3 protein: CASTRTDLGHGYTF
CDR3 DNA: TGTGCCAGCACAAGGACGGACTTAGGGCATGGCTACACCTTC

CDR3 length: 17
J gene: TRBJ1-2
V gene: TRBV18
D gene: TRBD1
CDR3 protein: CASSPIGTGLGLDGYTF
CDR3 DNA: TGTGCCAGCTCACCAATTGGGACAGGGTTAGGCCTTGATGGCTACACCTTC

CDR3 length: 13
J gene: TRBJ2-7
V gene: TRBV28
D gene: .
CDR3 protein: CASRFRGPYEQYF
CDR3 DNA: TGTGCCAGCCGGTTCCGGGGTCCCTACGAGCAGTACTTC

CDR3 length: 13
J gene: TRBJ1-5
V gene: TRBV10-3
D gene: .
CDR3 protein: CAISGGGNQPQHF
CDR3 DNA: TGTGCCATCAGTGGCGGGGGGAATCAGCCCCAGCATTTT

CDR3 length: 13
J gene: TRBJ2-7
V gene: TRBV11-2
D gene: .
CDR3 protein: CASSLDRLRGQYF
CDR3 DNA: TGTGCCAGCAGCTTGGACAGATTACGAGGGCAGTACTTC

CDR3 length: 14
J gene: TRBJ2-3
V gene: TRBV29-1
D gene: TRBD1
CDR3 protein: CSAGVGQYTDTQYF
CDR3 DNA: TGCAGCGCAGGAGTGGGACAGTACACAGATACGCAGTATTTT

CDR3 length: 16
J gene: TRBJ2-7
V gene: TRBV9
D gene: .
CDR3 protein: CASSVDGGLGPYEQYF
CDR3 DNA: TGTGCCAGCAGCGTAGACGGGGGATTGGGGCCCTACGAGCAGTACTTC

CDR3 length: 15
J gene: TRBJ2-5
V gene: TRBV18
D gene: TRBD1
CDR3 protein: CASSPIDRAGETQYF
CDR3 DNA: TGTGCCAGCTCCCCCATTGACAGGGCTGGAGAGACCCAGTACTTC

CDR3 length: 15
J gene: TRBJ2-2
V gene: TRBV5-6
D gene: TRBD1
CDR3 protein: CASSSPGQLIWELFF
CDR3 DNA: TGTGCCAGCAGCTCCCCGGGACAGCTGATCTGGGAGCTGTTTTTT

CDR3 length: 17
J gene: TRBJ2-1
V gene: TRBV4-2
D gene: TRBD2
CDR3 protein: CASSQAFGTSVYNEQFF
CDR3 DNA: TGTGCCAGCAGCCAAGCATTCGGGACTAGCGTTTACAATGAGCAGTTCTTC

CDR3 length: 14
J gene: TRBJ1-2
V gene: TRBV5-6
D gene: .
CDR3 protein: CASSPPGGNYGYTF
CDR3 DNA: TGTGCCAGCAGCCCCCCTGGGGGGAATTATGGCTACACCTTC

CDR3 length: 15
J gene: TRBJ2-1
V gene: TRBV6-1
D gene: .
CDR3 protein: CASSEGPSSYNEQFF
CDR3 DNA: TGTGCCAGCAGTGAAGGCCCCAGCTCCTACAATGAGCAGTTCTTC

CDR3 length: 15
J gene: TRBJ1-1
V gene: TRBV27
D gene: .
CDR3 protein: CASSPRGNGNTEAFF
CDR3 DNA: TGTGCCAGCAGTCCTCGGGGGAACGGGAACACTGAAGCTTTCTTT

CDR3 length: 16
J gene: TRBJ2-7
V gene: TRBV4-2
D gene: TRBD1
CDR3 protein: CASSQDLGTGPDEQYF
CDR3 DNA: TGTGCCAGCAGCCAAGATTTAGGGACAGGGCCGGACGAGCAGTACTTC

CDR3 length: 16
J gene: TRBJ2-2
V gene: TRBV7-9
D gene: .
CDR3 protein: CASSLGTTPYTGELFF
CDR3 DNA: TGTGCCAGCAGCTTAGGGACTACCCCGTACACCGGGGAGCTGTTTTTT

CDR3 length: 16
J gene: TRBJ2-7
V gene: TRBV10-3
D gene: TRBD1
CDR3 protein: CAISELQGTASGEQYF
CDR3 DNA: TGTGCCATCAGTGAGCTTCAGGGGACAGCGTCTGGAGAGCAGTACTTC

CDR3 length: 13
J gene: TRBJ2-1
V gene: TRBV19
D gene: .
CDR3 protein: CASKGYQRDEQFF
CDR3 DNA: TGTGCCAGTAAAGGCTATCAGCGGGATGAGCAGTTCTTC

CDR3 length: 15
J gene: TRBJ2-1
V gene: TRBV5-1
D gene: TRBD2
CDR3 protein: CASSQTSGGPHEQFF
CDR3 DNA: TGCGCCAGCAGCCAGACTAGCGGAGGGCCCCATGAGCAGTTCTTC

CDR3 length: 14
J gene: TRBJ2-7
V gene: TRBV5-4
D gene: TRBD1
CDR3 protein: CASSLLTGQNEQYF
CDR3 DNA: TGTGCCAGCAGCTTGCTGACAGGGCAAAACGAGCAGTACTTC

CDR3 length: 18
J gene: TRBJ2-7
V gene: TRBV4-1
D gene: TRBD1
CDR3 protein: CASSHPTGTGDFTYEQYF
CDR3 DNA: TGCGCCAGCAGCCACCCCACCGGGACAGGGGATTTTACCTACGAGCAGTACTTC

CDR3 length: 13
J gene: TRBJ2-7
V gene: TRBV6-1
D gene: .
CDR3 protein: CASRDGGSYEQYF
CDR3 DNA: TGTGCCAGCAGGGACGGGGGCTCCTACGAGCAGTACTTC

CDR3 length: 13
J gene: TRBJ1-2
V gene: TRBV10-3
D gene: .
CDR3 protein: CAISERGTYGYTF
CDR3 DNA: TGTGCCATCAGTGAGAGGGGGACCTATGGCTACACCTTC